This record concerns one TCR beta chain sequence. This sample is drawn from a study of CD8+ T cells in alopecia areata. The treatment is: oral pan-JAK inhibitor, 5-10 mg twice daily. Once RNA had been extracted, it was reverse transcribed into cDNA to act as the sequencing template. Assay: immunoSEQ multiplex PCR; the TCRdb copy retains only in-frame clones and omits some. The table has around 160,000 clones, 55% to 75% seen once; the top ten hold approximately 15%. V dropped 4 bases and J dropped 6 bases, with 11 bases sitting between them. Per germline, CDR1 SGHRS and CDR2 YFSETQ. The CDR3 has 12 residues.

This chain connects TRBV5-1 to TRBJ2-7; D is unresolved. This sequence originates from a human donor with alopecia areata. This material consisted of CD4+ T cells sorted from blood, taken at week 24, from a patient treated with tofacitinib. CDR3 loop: CASSTDPLEQYF. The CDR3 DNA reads TGCGCCAGCAGCACGGACCCGCTCGAGCAGTACTTC.